A single sample gave rise to the 5 T cell receptor beta chains below, sequenced in a study of blood T cell repertoires in COVID-19. Assay used: immunoSEQ multiplex PCR; TCRdb lists only in-frame clones, some missing. The sample has some 130,000 clones; 80% to 85% are singletons. Sequences were obtained from peripheral blood. These receptor sequences come from a woman in her fifties or sixties with active or convalescent COVID-19.

This rearrangement joins TRBV27 to TRBJ1-1; D is unclear. This CDR3 has 15 amino acids. The germline V gene has CDR1 MNHEY and CDR2 SMNVEV (reference sequence). V was trimmed by 2 bases and J by 5 bases, leaving 15 bases between them. CDR3 protein: CASSLQQGRRTEAFF. In DNA, the CDR3 is TGTGCCAGCAGTTTACAACAAGGGAGAAGGACTGAAGCTTTCTTT.

This clone was seen just once. The chain links TRBV6-5 to TRBJ1-6; 7 positions match TRBD1. The CDR3 totals 14 residues. Germline-derived CDR1 and CDR2 are MNHEY and SVGAGI. V lost 6 bases and J lost 7; bases outside the gene matches: 6. The CDR3 is CASSFGTANSPLHF. In nucleotides, the CDR3 is TGTGCCAGCAGCTTCGGGACAGCCAATTCACCCCTCCACTTT.

A single count supports this clone. The genes are TRBV6-1 and TRBJ2-1, with a tentative D call TRBD1 (6 bases). The ends were cut back, 0 bases at V and 4 bases at J, with 10 bases in the middle. From germline, CDR1 is MNHNS and CDR2 SASEGT. This CDR3 region has 15 residues. The DNA for the CDR3 is TGTGCCAGCAGTGAAGCGGGACAAATTTACAATGAGCAGTTCTTC. The encoded protein is CASSEAGQIYNEQFF.

The V call is TRBV27, the J call TRBJ1-5; D is possibly TRBD1 (6 bases). With 4 bases removed from V and 3 bases from J, the gap between germline ends came to 16 bases. This CDR3 is built from 16 residues. From germline, CDR1 is MNHEY and CDR2 SMNVEV (reference sequence). As DNA, the CDR3 is TGTGCCAGCAGTTCCATCGGACAGCTAGACAATCAGCCCCAGCATTTT. It yields the protein CASSSIGQLDNQPQHF.

The rearrangement uses TRBV2 and TRBJ1-4; 9 bases line up with TRBD1. The V gene end was trimmed by 6 bases and the J gene end by 5 bases; junction bases not matched to a gene: 7. The CDR3 extends over 15 amino acids. The germline V gene has CDR1 SNHLY and CDR2 FYNNEI. The CDR3: CASRLDRGFNEKLFF. CDR3 nucleotide sequence: TGTGCCAGCAGATTGGACAGGGGATTCAATGAAAAACTGTTTTTT.